This T cell receptor (beta chain) was recorded in a study of cytomegalovirus exposure and HLA in healthy donors. Broader study findings: The tendency of first-cohort TCR clusters to co-occur in the 130 or so validation repertoires was identified by a subsequent analysis. Associated with cytomegalovirus, according to the listing, were 150 to 200 TCR beta chains.

The CDR3 is made up of 18 amino acids. V lost 3 bases and J lost 0; bases outside the gene matches: 9. Germline V gene sequence: CDR1 SGHAT, CDR2 FQNNGV. Assay used: immunoSEQ multiplex PCR; TCRdb lists only in-frame clones, some missing. This repertoire shows some 76,000 clones, 94% found once; its top ten account for less than 2.5%. Points on this clone: Antigen specificity is unknown.

The clonotype originates from a woman younger than 35 in good health and CMV-seronegative. The sequenced sample was PBMCs. The chain has TRBV11-2 and TRBJ2-7, with TRBD2 matching over 12 bases. CDR3: CASSFGSGGLAGSYEQYF. The CDR3 coding sequence is TGTGCCAGCAGCTTTGGTTCCGGGGGACTAGCGGGCTCCTACGAGCAGTACTTC.